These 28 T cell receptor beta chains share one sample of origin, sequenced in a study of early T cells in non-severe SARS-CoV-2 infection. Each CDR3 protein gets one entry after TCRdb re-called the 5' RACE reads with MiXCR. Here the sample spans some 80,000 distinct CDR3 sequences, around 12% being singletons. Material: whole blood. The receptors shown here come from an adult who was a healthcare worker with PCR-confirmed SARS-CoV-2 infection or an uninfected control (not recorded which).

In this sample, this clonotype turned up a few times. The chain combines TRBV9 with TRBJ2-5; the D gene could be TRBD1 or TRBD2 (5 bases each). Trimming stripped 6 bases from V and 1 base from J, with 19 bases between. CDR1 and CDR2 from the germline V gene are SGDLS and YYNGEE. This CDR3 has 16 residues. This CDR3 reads CASTSSGQTAQETQYF. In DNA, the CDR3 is TGTGCCAGCACGTCCTCGGGGCAGACGGCCCAAGAGACCCAGTACTTC.

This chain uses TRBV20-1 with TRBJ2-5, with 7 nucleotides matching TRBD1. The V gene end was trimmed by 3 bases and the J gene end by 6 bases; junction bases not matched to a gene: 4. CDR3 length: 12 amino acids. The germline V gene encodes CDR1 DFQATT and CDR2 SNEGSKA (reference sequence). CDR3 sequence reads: CSASTGAKTQYF. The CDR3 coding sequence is TGCAGTGCTAGCACAGGGGCAAAGACCCAGTACTTC.

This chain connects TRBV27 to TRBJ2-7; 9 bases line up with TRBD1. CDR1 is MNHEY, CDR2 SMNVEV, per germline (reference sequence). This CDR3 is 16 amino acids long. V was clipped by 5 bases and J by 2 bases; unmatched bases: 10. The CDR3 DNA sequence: TGTGCCAGCAGTCTAGCCTGGGACAGGGATACCTACGAGCAGTACTTC. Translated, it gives CASSLAWDRDTYEQYF.

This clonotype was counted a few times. This CDR3 reads CAISESSGWETQYF. DNA for the CDR3: TGTGCCATCAGTGAGTCGAGCGGATGGGAGACCCAGTACTTC. V usage is TRBV10-3 and J usage is TRBJ2-5; TRBD2 is a possible D gene (5 bases). Trimming shortened V by 0 bases and J by 5 bases, and 10 bases separated the two germline ends. CDR1 and CDR2 (germline): ENHRY, SYGVKD. This CDR3 is 14 amino acids long.

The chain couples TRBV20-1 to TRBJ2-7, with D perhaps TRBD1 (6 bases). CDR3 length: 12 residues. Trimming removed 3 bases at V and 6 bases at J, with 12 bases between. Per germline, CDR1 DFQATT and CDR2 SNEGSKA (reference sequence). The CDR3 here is CSARLGQREQYF. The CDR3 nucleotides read TGCAGTGCTAGGCTAGGACAGCGCGAGCAGTACTTC.

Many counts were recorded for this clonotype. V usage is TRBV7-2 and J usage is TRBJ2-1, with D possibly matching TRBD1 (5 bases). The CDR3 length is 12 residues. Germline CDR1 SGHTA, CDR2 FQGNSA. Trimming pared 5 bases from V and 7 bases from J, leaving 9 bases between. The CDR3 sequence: CASSPNRNEQFF. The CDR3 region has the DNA TGTGCCAGCAGCCCGAACAGGAATGAGCAGTTCTTC.

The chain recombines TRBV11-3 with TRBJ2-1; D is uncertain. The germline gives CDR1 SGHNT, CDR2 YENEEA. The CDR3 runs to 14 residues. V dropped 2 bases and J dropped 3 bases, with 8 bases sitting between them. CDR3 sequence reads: CASSLNLHYNEQFF. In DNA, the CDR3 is TGTGCCAGCAGCTTAAATTTACACTACAATGAGCAGTTCTTC.

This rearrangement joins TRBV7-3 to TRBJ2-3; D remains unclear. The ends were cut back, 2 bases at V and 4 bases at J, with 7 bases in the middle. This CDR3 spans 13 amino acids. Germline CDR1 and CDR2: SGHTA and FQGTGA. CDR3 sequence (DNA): TGTGCCAGCAGCTTATCGCTAGCAGATACGCAGTATTTT. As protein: CASSLSLADTQYF.

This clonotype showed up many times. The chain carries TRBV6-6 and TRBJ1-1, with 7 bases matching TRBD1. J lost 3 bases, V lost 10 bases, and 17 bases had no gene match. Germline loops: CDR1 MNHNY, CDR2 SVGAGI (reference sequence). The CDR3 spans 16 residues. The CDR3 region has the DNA TGTGCCACTAAGGGACAGACCAGGGCGCGCGACACTGAAGCTTTCTTT. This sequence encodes CATKGQTRARDTEAFF.

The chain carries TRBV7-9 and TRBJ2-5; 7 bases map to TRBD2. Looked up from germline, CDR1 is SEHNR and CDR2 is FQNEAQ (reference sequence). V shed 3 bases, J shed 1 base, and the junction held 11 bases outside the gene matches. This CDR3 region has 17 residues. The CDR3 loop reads CASSFGPTSVSQETQYF. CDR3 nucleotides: TGTGCCAGCAGCTTTGGGCCTACTAGCGTTAGCCAAGAGACCCAGTACTTC.

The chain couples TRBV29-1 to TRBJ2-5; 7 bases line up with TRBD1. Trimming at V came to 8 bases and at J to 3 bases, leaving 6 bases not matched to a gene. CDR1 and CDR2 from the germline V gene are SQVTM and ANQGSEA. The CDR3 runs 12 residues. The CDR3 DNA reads TGCAGCACCTACAGGGGCGAAGAGACCCAGTACTTC. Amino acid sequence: CSTYRGEETQYF.

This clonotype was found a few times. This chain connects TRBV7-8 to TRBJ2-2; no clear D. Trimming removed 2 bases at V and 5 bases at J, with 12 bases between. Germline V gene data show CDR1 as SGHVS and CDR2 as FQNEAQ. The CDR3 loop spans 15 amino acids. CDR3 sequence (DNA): TGTGCCAGCAGCTTATATAGGTCACGTACCGGGGAGCTGTTTTTT. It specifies CASSLYRSRTGELFF.

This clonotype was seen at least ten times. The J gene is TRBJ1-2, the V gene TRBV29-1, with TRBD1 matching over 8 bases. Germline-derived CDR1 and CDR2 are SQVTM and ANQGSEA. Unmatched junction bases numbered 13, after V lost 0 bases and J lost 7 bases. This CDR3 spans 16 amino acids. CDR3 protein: CSVEDERAGGLSGYTF. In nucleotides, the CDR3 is TGCAGCGTTGAAGATGAAAGGGCAGGGGGCTTGAGTGGCTACACCTTC. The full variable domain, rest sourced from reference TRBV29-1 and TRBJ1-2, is SAVISQKPSRDICQRGTSLTIQCQVDSQVTMMFWYRQQPGQSLTLIATANQGSEATYESGFVIDKFPISRPNLTFSTLTVSNMSPEDSSIYLCSVEDERAGGLSGYTFGSGTRLTVV.

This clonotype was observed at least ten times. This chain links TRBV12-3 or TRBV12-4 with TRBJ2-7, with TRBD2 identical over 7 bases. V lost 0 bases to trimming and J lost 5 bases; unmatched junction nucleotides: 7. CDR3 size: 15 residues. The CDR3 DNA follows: TGTGCCAGCAGTTTAGCGGGAGGGGCCCGGGACGAGCAGTACTTC. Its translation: CASSLAGGARDEQYF.

This CDR3 is CASNEGGTVDGYTF. Here the CDR3 DNA reads TGTGCCAGCAACGAAGGTGGGACAGTGGATGGCTACACCTTC. The chain uses TRBV9 and TRBJ1-2; TRBD1 aligns across 7 bases. The CDR3 is 14 amino acids. Unmatched junction bases numbered 11, after V lost 6 bases and J lost 6 bases. Germline CDR1 SGDLS, CDR2 YYNGEE. Full variable domain (remainder filled in from reference TRBV9 and TRBJ1-2): DSGVTQTPKHLITATGQRVTLRCSPRSGDLSVYWYQQSLDQGLQFLIQYYNGEERAKGNILERFSAQQFPDLHSELNLSSLELGDSALYFCASNEGGTVDGYTFGSGTRLTVV.

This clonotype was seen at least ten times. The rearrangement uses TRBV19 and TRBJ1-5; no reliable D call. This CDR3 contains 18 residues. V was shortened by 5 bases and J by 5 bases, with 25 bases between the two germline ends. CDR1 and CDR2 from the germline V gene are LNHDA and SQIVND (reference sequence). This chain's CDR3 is CASSSPLARVTGDQPQHF. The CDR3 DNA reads TGTGCCAGTAGTTCCCCTCTGGCTCGAGTAACCGGGGATCAGCCCCAGCATTTT.

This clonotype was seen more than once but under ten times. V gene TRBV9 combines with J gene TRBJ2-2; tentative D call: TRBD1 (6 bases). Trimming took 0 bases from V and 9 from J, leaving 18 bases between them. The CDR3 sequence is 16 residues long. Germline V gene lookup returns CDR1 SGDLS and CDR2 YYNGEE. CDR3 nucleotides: TGTGCCAGCAGCGTAGGTTCTCCACAGGGTTCCAGGGAGCTGTTTTTT. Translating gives CASSVGSPQGSRELFF.

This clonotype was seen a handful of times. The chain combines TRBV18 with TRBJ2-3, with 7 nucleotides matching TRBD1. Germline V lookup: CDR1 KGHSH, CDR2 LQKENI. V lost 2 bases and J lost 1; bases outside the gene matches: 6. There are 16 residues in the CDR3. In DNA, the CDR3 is TGTGCCAGCTCACCAAACCGACAGGGCGGCACAGATACGCAGTATTTT. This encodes CASSPNRQGGTDTQYF. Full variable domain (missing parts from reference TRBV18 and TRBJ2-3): NAGVMQNPRHLVRRRGQEARLRCSPMKGHSHVYWYRQLPEEGLKFMVYLQKENIIDESGMPKERFSAEFPKEGPSILRIQQVVRGDSAAYFCASSPNRQGGTDTQYFGPGTRLTVL.

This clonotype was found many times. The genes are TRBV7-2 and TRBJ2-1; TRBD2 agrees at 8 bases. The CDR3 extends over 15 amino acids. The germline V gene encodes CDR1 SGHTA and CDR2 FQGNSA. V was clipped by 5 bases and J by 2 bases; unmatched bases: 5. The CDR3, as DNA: TGTGCCAGCAGCCCCGGGACTAGGGCCTACAATGAGCAGTTCTTC. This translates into CASSPGTRAYNEQFF.

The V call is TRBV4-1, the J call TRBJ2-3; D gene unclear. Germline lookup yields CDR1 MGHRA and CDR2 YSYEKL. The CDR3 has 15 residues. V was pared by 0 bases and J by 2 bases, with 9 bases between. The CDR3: CASSQELRTTDTQYF. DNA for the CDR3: TGCGCCAGCAGCCAAGAATTGAGGACCACAGATACGCAGTATTTT.

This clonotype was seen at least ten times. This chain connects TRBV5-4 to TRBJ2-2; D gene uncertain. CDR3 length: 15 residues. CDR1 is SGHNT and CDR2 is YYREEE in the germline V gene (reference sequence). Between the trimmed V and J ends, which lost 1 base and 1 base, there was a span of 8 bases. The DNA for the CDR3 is TGTGCCAGCAGCTTGAAAGGGCTGAACACCGGGGAGCTGTTTTTT. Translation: CASSLKGLNTGELFF. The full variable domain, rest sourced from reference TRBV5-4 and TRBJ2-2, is ETGVTQSPTHLIKTRGQQVTLRCSSQSGHNTVSWYQQALGQGPQFIFQYYREEENGRGNFPPRFSGLQFPNYSSELNVNALELDDSALYLCASSLKGLNTGELFFGEGSRLTVL.

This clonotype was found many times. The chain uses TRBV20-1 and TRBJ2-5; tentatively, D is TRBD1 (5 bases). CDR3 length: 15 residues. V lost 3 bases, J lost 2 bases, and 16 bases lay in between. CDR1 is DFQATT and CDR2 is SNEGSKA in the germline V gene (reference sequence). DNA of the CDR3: TGCAGTGCTAGTCGTCCAGGGCATAATCAAGAGACCCAGTACTTC. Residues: CSASRPGHNQETQYF.

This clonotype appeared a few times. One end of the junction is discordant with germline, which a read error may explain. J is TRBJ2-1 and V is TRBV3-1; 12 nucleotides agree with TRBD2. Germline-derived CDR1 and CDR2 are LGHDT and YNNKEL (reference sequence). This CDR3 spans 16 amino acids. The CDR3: CASSQGTGRLAGDRVF. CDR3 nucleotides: TGTGCCAGCAGCCAAGGGACGGGGAGACTAGCGGGAGATCGGGTCTTC.

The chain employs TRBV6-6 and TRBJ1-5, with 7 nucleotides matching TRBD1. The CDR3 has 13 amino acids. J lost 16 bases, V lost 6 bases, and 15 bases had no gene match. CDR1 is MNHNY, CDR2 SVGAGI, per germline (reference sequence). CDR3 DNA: TGTGCCAGCAGCCTGACGGGAGACAGGGTAGGACATTTT. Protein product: CASSLTGDRVGHF.

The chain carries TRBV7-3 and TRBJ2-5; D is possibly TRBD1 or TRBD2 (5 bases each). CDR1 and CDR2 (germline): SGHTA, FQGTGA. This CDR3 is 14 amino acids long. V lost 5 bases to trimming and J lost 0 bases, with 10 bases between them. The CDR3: CASSPGTNQETQYF. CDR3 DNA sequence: TGTGCCAGCAGCCCTGGGACGAACCAAGAGACCCAGTACTTC.

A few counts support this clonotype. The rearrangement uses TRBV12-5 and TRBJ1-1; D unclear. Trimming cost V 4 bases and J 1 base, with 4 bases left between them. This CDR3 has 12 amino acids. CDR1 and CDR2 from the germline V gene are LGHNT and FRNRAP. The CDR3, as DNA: TGTGCTAGTGGTTCGGCGAACACTGAAGCTTTCTTT. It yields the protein CASGSANTEAFF.

CDR3 coding DNA: TGTGCCAGCAGTTTCAGCGGATCACACAATGAGCAGTTCTTC. Protein sequence: CASSFSGSHNEQFF. The chain uses TRBV12-3 or TRBV12-4 and TRBJ2-1, with D possibly being TRBD2 (5 bases). This CDR3 is 14 amino acids long. V was pared by 3 bases and J by 5 bases, with 11 bases between.

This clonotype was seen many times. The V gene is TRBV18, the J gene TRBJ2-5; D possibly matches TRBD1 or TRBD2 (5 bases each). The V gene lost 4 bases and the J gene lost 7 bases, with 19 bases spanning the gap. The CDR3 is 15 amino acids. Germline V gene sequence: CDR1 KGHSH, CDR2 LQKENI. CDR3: CASSLGDGTAGTQYF. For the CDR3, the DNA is TGTGCCAGCTCACTAGGGGACGGGACGGCGGGGACCCAGTACTTC.